This TCR beta chain was identified in a study of cytomegalovirus exposure and HLA in healthy donors. The PCR contained 60 Vbeta and 13 Jbeta primers. Libraries were prepared by immunoSEQ multiplex PCR; TCRdb keeps only in-frame clonotypes and omits some of them. The sample includes about 140,000 clones, 82% of them seen just once. Unmatched junction bases numbered 4, after V lost 7 bases and J lost 7 bases. CDR1 is SNHLY and CDR2 is FYNNEI in the germline V gene. The CDR3 has 13 amino acids. Sequencing was performed on PBMCs. The chain carries TRBV2 and TRBJ2-2; the match to TRBD2 covers 9 bases. This clonotype was obtained from a man aged 18 to 35 in good health and CMV-seropositive. CDR3 sequence reads: CASTREGVGELFF. As DNA, the CDR3 is TGTGCCAGCACGCGGGAGGGGGTCGGGGAGCTGTTTTTT.